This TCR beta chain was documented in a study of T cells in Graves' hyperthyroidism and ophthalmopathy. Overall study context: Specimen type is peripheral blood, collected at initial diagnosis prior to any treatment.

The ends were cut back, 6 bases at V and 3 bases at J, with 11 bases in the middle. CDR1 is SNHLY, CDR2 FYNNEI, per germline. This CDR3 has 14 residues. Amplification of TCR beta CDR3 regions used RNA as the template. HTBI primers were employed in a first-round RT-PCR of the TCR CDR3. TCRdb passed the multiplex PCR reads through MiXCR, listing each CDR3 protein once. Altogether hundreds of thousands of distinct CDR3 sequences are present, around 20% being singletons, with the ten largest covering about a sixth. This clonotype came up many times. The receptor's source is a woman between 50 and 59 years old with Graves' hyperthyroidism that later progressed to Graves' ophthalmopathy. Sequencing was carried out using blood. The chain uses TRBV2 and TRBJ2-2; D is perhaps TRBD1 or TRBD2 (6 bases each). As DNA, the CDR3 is TGTGCCAGCAGCCGGGGGCGATACACCGGGGAGCTGTTTTTT. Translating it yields CASSRGRYTGELFF.